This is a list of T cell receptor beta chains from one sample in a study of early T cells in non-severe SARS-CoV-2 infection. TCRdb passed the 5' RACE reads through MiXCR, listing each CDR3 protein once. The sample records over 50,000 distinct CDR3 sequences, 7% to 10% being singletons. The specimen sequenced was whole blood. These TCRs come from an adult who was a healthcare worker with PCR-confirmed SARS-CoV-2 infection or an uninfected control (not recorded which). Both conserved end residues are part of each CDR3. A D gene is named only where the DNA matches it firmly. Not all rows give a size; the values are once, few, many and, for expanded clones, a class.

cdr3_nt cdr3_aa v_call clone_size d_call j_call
TGTGCCAGCGGTCAGGGACAGGATCAGCCCCAGCATTTT CASGQGQDQPQHF TRBV6-6 few TRBD1 TRBJ1-5
TGTGCCAGCAGGCTGCAGGGGTTCCACGAGCAGTACTTC CASRLQGFHEQYF TRBV28 NA NA TRBJ2-7
TGCAGTGCTAGAGATGGGAGCAGGGGACCCTACGAGCAGTACTTC CSARDGSRGPYEQYF TRBV20-1 NA NA TRBJ2-7
TGTGCCAGCAGCTTAGTGCGGACAGGCACAGATACGCAGTATTTT CASSLVRTGTDTQYF TRBV7-9 many NA TRBJ2-3
TGCGCCAGCAGCTTGGGACAGGGGAGAGAGACCCAGTACTTC CASSLGQGRETQYF TRBV5-1 NA TRBD1 TRBJ2-5
TGTGCCAGCTCACTCAAGAGCGGGAGCTCCTACAATGAGCAGTTCTTC CASSLKSGSSYNEQFF TRBV18 many TRBD2 TRBJ2-1
TGTGCCAGCAGTTTTGGGACAGCTCAGTACGAGCAGTACTTC CASSFGTAQYEQYF TRBV12-3/TRBV12-4 NA TRBD1 TRBJ2-7
TGTGCCAGCAGTTTTTTAAGCGGGGGCTTCACAGATACGCAGTATTTT CASSFLSGGFTDTQYF TRBV12-3/TRBV12-4 many TRBD2 TRBJ2-3
TGTGCCAGTAGTATCTCGAGCTCCTACAATGAGCAGTTCTTC CASSISSSYNEQFF TRBV19 many NA TRBJ2-1
TGTGCCAGCAGCCCAGGGCCCATGTCCGCAGATACGCAGTATTTT CASSPGPMSADTQYF TRBV2 NA NA TRBJ2-3
TGTGCCAGCAGCTGGCAAGCCGCGGGAGCAGATACGCAGTATTTT CASSWQAAGADTQYF TRBV5-4 few TRBD2 TRBJ2-3
TGTGCCAGCATAGGCCGGCGCCTTTCGGATGAGCAGTTCTTC CASIGRRLSDEQFF TRBV6-1 NA NA TRBJ2-1
TGCAGTGCAACCGGGCTAGCGGGGGGGCCGGTCCATGAGCAGTTCTTC CSATGLAGGPVHEQFF TRBV20-1 NA TRBD2 TRBJ2-1
TGTGCCAGCAGCACCAGTTGGCGGGACAGGGGTTACAATGAGCAGTTCTTC CASSTSWRDRGYNEQFF TRBV21-1 few NA TRBJ2-1
TGTGCCAGCGAATCCGGGCACAGGCCCTACGAGCAGTACTTC CASESGHRPYEQYF TRBV12-3/TRBV12-4 NA NA TRBJ2-7
TGTGCCACCCAGGGGACAGATACGCAGTATTTT CATQGTDTQYF TRBV15 many NA TRBJ2-3
TGCAGCGTTGCCTTTCGAGGGCCCGGGGAGCTGTTTTTT CSVAFRGPGELFF TRBV29-1 NA NA TRBJ2-2
TGCGCCAGTAAACACCCAGCATTTGGCGGGAGGGCCACAGATACGCAGTATTTT CASKHPAFGGRATDTQYF TRBV5-1 few TRBD2 TRBJ2-3
TGCAGCGCCCGACAGGGGAGTCTCTCGGGCTACACCTTC CSARQGSLSGYTF TRBV29-1 few TRBD1 TRBJ1-2
TGCAGTGCTACCCCGGCGGCGGTGAATGAGCAGTTCTTC CSATPAAVNEQFF TRBV20-1 few NA TRBJ2-1
TGTGCCAGCAGCCACATTGGGGGGCATCAGAACACCGGGGAGCTGTTTTTT CASSHIGGHQNTGELFF TRBV7-6 few NA TRBJ2-2
TGTGCCAGCAGTTACTCCTATAGGGATGGCAATCAGCCCCAGCATTTT CASSYSYRDGNQPQHF TRBV6-2/TRBV6-3 few NA TRBJ1-5
TGTGCCAGCAGTCCATACCGACTAGCGGGAGGTGGAGGAGATACGCAGTATTTT CASSPYRLAGGGGDTQYF TRBV28 NA TRBD2 TRBJ2-3
TGCAGTGCTAGAGATCCTGCGTCCAACACTGAAGCTTTCTTT CSARDPASNTEAFF TRBV20-1 many NA TRBJ1-1
TGTGCCTCCGGGACAGGGGTGGCGTACGAGCAGTACTTC CASGTGVAYEQYF TRBV18 NA TRBD1 TRBJ2-7
TGTGCCAGCAGCTTACTCGCGGGACTCACAGATACGCAGTATTTT CASSLLAGLTDTQYF TRBV7-8 few NA TRBJ2-3
TGCAGTGCTACCCCCTTGCGGGAGGGCAACAATGAGCAGTTCTTC CSATPLREGNNEQFF TRBV20-1 few TRBD2 TRBJ2-1
TGTGCCAGCAGCTTATTAGGGCAAATTAACTATGGCTACACCTTC CASSLLGQINYGYTF TRBV7-2 many NA TRBJ1-2
TGTGCCAGCACCCCTCAGAATTCGGGCGTAGAGACCCAGTACTTC CASTPQNSGVETQYF TRBV5-6 few NA TRBJ2-5
TGTGCCAGCAGGAGCTCCTATAATTCACCCCTCCACTTT CASRSSYNSPLHF TRBV27 many NA TRBJ1-6
TGTGCCAGCAGTCACAGGGGTAGAGGCACTGAAGCTTTCTTT CASSHRGRGTEAFF TRBV6-5 NA TRBD1 TRBJ1-1
TGCAGTGCTAGCCGCACAGCTAATGAAAAACTGTTTTTT CSASRTANEKLFF TRBV20-1 few NA TRBJ1-4
TGCGCCAGCAGCTGGGGACTAGCGTCAGATACGCAGTATTTT CASSWGLASDTQYF TRBV5-1 many TRBD2 TRBJ2-3
TGTGCCAGCAGCCAAGATCAGGGAGGACCCACAGATACGCAGTATTTT CASSQDQGGPTDTQYF TRBV3-1 few NA TRBJ2-3
TGCAGTGCTCAGTATCATAGCTCCTACGAGCAGTACTTC CSAQYHSSYEQYF TRBV20-1 few NA TRBJ2-7
TGCAGTGCTAGAGCTCAATCCTACGAGCAGTACTTC CSARAQSYEQYF TRBV20-1 NA NA TRBJ2-7
TGTGCCAGCAGCCAAGCCGCGGGGGGAAACTACGAGCAGTACTTC CASSQAAGGNYEQYF TRBV3-1 many TRBD2 TRBJ2-7
TGTGCCAGCAGCCGGGGACAGGGCCGCAATCAGCCCCAGCATTTT CASSRGQGRNQPQHF TRBV6-5 NA TRBD1 TRBJ1-5
TGTGCCAGGGGGGGAGTCTCTAGCACAGATACGCAGTATTTT CARGGVSSTDTQYF TRBV7-9 many NA TRBJ2-3